One sample yielded the 8 T cell receptor beta chains listed below, sequenced in a study of OX40 agonist ivuxolimab in advanced cancers. Assay used: immunoSEQ multiplex PCR; TCRdb lists only in-frame clones, some missing. The table shows 30,000 to 45,000 clones, with over 65% occurring only once. This specimen was CD4+ or CD8+ T cells sorted from blood, taken in a trial of the OX40 agonist ivuxolimab. The source is an adult with an advanced solid tumor such as melanoma, head and neck, liver or kidney cancer.

This clone was counted once. This chain connects TRBV7-9 to TRBJ2-3; weak D call: TRBD2 (6 bases). The V end lost 1 base, the J end lost 1 base, and 9 bases lay between the germline ends. The CDR3 runs to 15 residues. Germline V gene data show CDR1 as SEHNR and CDR2 as FQNEAQ (reference sequence). The CDR3 loop is CASSLVSGGTDTQYF. As DNA, the CDR3 is TGTGCCAGCAGCTTAGTGTCGGGGGGCACAGATACGCAGTATTTT. The full variable domain, with the rest looked up from reference TRBV7-9 and TRBJ2-3, is DTGVSQNPRHKITKRGQNVTFRCDPISEHNRLYWYRQTLGQGPEFLTYFQNEAQLEKSRLLSDRFSAERPKGSFSTLEIQRTEQGDSAMYLCASSLVSGGTDTQYFGPGTRLTVL.

This chain joins TRBV7-6 and TRBJ2-7, with TRBD2 as a possible D gene (7 bases). Trimming removed 5 bases from V and 7 bases from J, with 18 bases in between. The CDR3 runs to 14 residues. From germline, CDR1 is SGHVS and CDR2 FNYEAQ. CDR3 sequence: CASSPGRGAAEQYF. CDR3 DNA sequence: TGTGCCAGCAGCCCAGGGAGGGGGGCGGCGGAGCAGTACTTC.

The V and J genes are TRBV5-5 and TRBJ1-3; no clear D gene. The CDR3 spans 16 residues. CDR1 is SGHKS and CDR2 is YYEKEE in the germline V gene (reference sequence). The V and J ends lost 2 bases and 1 base respectively, with 13 bases between them. Here the CDR3 DNA reads TGTGCCAGCAGCTTATTCGAGGGTGGGTCTGGAAACACCATATATTTT. Amino acid sequence: CASSLFEGGSGNTIYF.

The rearrangement links TRBV27 to TRBJ2-7, with a weak D call TRBD1 (5 bases). The CDR3 is 14 amino acids. Trimming removed 3 bases at V and 6 bases at J, with 15 bases between. Germline values: CDR1 MNHEY, CDR2 SMNVEV (reference sequence). CDR3 in amino acids: CASSFGADPLEQYF. The CDR3 region has the DNA TGTGCCAGCAGTTTTGGGGCGGACCCCCTCGAGCAGTACTTC.

The chain has TRBV7-6 and TRBJ2-2; possible D gene TRBD2, 5 bases. CDR1 is SGHVS, CDR2 FNYEAQ, per germline. CDR3 length equals 15 residues. V lost 5 bases and J lost 0, with 10 bases in between. The CDR3 DNA reads TGTGCCAGCAGCCTCGGGGTATCGAACACCGGGGAGCTGTTTTTT. Residues: CASSLGVSNTGELFF.

V gene TRBV7-6 combines with J gene TRBJ2-3; 7 positions match TRBD2. Germline-derived CDR1 and CDR2 are SGHVS and FNYEAQ. This CDR3 region has 14 residues. V was pared by 4 bases and J by 2 bases, with 3 bases of the junction left unmatched. In nucleotides, the CDR3 is TGTGCCAGCAGCTATGGGACTATCACAGATACGCAGTATTTT. Translated: CASSYGTITDTQYF.

The chain has TRBV6-5 and TRBJ1-5; D gene ambiguous. Germline V gene data show CDR1 as MNHEY and CDR2 as SVGAGI. V lost 5 bases to trimming and J lost 4 bases, with 3 bases between them. The CDR3 loop spans 11 amino acids. CDR3 amino acids: CASSENQPQHF. CDR3 nucleotides: TGTGCCAGCAGTGAGAATCAGCCCCAGCATTTT.

The chain carries TRBV6-6 and TRBJ1-5, with 8 bases aligning to TRBD1. Trimming took 5 bases from V and 1 from J; bases not matched to a gene: 1. CDR1 and CDR2 from the germline V gene are MNHNY and SVGAGI (reference sequence). The CDR3 has 14 amino acids. CDR3 sequence reads: CASSDRGSNQPQHF. In DNA form, the CDR3 reads TGTGCCAGCAGTGACAGGGGAAGCAATCAGCCCCAGCATTTT.